This record concerns one TCR beta chain sequence. What it binds is not known. TCRdb re-analysed the 5' RACE reads in MiXCR, keeping a single row per CDR3 protein. This sample carries approximately 21,000 distinct CDR3 sequences, roughly 33% of them seen once, and the ten largest clones take 2% to 2.5%. The CDR3 runs to 15 residues. V lost 5 bases, J lost 2 bases, and 15 bases lay in between. The study, taken as a whole, reports: Larger-cohort validation covered only one TCR beta V-J rearrangement.

The receptor's source is a female donor with breast cancer. The rearrangement uses TRBV12-3 or TRBV12-4 and TRBJ2-5; D gene uncertain. The sequencing sample was made of tumor-infiltrating naive CD4+ T cells sorted from the breast tumor. Subset reported: naive CD4+ T cells, CD4+CD45RA+CD25-. DNA for the CDR3: TGTGCCAGCAGTCGAACCCGCGGACGGCAAGAGACCCAGTACTTC. This codes for CASSRTRGRQETQYF.